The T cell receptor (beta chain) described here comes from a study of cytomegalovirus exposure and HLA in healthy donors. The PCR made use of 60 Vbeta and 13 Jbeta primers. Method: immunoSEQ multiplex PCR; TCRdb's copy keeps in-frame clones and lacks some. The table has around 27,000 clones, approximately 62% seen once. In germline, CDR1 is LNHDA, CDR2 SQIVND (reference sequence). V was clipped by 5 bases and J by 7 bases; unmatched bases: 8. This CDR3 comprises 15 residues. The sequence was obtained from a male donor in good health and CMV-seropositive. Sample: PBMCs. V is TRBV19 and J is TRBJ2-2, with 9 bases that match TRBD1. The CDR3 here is CASSGRTGVGGELFF. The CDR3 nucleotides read TGTGCCAGTAGTGGACGGACAGGGGTAGGCGGGGAGCTGTTTTTT. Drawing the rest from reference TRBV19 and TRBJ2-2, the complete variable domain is DGGITQSPKYLFRKEGQNVTLSCEQNLNHDAMYWYRQDPGQGLRLIYYSQIVNDFQKGDIAEGYSVSREKKESFPLTVTSAQKNPTAFYLCASSGRTGVGGELFFGEGSRLTVL.